This T cell receptor (beta chain) was profiled in a study of OX40 agonist ivuxolimab in advanced cancers. Overall study results and limits: With doses of 0.1 to 3.0 mg/kg, CD4+ and CD8+ blood T cells had undergone clonal expansion by week 6.

Comment on this clone: The target antigen is unknown.

The V and J ends lost 4 bases and 4 bases, in that order; junction bases with no gene match: 4. This CDR3 contains 14 residues. Germline CDR1 reads SGHDT; CDR2 reads YYEEEE. TCRdb's table, derived via immunoSEQ multiplex PCR, lists solely in-frame clones and lacks some. Seen here are under 100,000 clones, about 90% observed once, and the top ten hold roughly 0.16%. The chain combines TRBV5-6 with TRBJ1-3, with 8 bases lining up with TRBD1. This sequence originates from an adult with an advanced solid tumor such as melanoma, head and neck, liver or kidney cancer. The specimen comprised CD4+ or CD8+ T cells sorted from blood, sampled in a trial of the OX40 agonist ivuxolimab. DNA of the CDR3: TGTGCCAGCAGCGTCAGGGGGCTAGGAAACACCATATATTTT. Protein sequence: CASSVRGLGNTIYF.